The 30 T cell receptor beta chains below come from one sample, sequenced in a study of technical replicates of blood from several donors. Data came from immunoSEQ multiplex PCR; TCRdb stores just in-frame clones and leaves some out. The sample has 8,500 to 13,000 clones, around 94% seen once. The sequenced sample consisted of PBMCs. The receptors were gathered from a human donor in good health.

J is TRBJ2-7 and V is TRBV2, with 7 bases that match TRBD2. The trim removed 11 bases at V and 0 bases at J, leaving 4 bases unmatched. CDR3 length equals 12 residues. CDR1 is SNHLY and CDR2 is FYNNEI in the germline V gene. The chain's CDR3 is CASASGSYEQYF. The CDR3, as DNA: TGTGCCTCGGCTAGCGGCTCCTACGAGCAGTACTTC.

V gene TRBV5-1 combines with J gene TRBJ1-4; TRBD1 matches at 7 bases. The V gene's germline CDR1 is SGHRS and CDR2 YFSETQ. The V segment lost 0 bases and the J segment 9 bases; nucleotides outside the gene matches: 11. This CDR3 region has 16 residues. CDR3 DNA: TGCGCCAGCAGCTTGGGAGGGACAGCTCTAATGAAAAAACTGTTTTTT. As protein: CASSLGGTALMKKLFF.

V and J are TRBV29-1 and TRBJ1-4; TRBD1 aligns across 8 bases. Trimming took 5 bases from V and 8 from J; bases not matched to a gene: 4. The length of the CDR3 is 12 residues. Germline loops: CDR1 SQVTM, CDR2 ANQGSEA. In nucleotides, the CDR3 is TGCAGCGTTTGGACAGGGTCGGAAAAACTGTTTTTT. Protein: CSVWTGSEKLFF.

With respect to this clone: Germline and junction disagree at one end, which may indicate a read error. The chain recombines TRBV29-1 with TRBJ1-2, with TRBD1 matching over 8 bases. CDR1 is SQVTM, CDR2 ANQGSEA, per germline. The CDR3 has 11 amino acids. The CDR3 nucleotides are TGCAGCGTTGGAAGTGGTGGGACAGGCACATTC. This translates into CSVGSGGTGTF.

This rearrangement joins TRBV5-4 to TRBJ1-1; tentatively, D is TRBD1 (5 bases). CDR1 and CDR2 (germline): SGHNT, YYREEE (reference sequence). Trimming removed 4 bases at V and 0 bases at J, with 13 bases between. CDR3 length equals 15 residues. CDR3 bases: TGTGCCAGCAGCCGTCTCCAGGGCGTGAACACTGAAGCTTTCTTT. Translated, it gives CASSRLQGVNTEAFF.

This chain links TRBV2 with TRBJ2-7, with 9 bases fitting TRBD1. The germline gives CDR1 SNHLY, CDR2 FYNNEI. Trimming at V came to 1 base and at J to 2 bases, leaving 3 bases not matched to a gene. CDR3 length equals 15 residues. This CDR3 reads CASSEVGTGPYEQYF. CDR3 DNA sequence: TGTGCCAGCAGTGAAGTCGGGACAGGGCCCTACGAGCAGTACTTC.

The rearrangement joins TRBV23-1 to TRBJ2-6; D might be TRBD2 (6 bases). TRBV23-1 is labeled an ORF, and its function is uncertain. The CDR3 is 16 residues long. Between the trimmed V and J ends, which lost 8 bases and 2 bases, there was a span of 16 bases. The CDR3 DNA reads TGCGCCAGCGGACGCAGGGAGGAGGCTGGGGCCAACGTCCTGACTTTC. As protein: CASGRREEAGANVLTF.

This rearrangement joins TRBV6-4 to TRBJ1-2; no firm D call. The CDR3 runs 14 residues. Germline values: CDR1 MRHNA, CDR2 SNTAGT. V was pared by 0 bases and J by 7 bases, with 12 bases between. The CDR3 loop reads CASSDSYSPGGYTF. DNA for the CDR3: TGTGCCAGCAGTGACTCTTACAGCCCAGGTGGCTACACCTTC.

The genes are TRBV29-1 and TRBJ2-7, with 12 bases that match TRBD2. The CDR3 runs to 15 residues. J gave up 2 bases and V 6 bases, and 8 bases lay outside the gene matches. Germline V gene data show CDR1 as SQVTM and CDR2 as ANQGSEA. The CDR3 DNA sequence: TGCAGCGTCCTCGGGACTAGCGGGTCCCCCTACGAGCAGTACTTC. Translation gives CSVLGTSGSPYEQYF.

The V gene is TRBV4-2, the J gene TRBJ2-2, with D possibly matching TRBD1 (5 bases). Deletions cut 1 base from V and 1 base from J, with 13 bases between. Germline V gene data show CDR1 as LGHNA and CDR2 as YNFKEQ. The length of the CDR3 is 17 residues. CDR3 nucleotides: TGTGCCAGCAGCCAAGGTGCGGCAGGGAAGAACACCGGGGAGCTGTTTTTT. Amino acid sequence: CASSQGAAGKNTGELFF.

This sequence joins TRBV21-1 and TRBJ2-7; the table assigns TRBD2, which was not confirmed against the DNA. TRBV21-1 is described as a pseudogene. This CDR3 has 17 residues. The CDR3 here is CASSKGYGLAIGYEQYF. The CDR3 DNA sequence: TGTGCCAGCAGCAAAGGATATGGACTAGCGATCGGCTACGAGCAGTACTTC.

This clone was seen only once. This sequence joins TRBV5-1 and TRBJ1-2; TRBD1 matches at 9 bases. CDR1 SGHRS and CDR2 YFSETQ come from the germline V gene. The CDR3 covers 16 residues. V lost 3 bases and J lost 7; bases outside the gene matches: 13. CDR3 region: CASSSTAGTGKGGYTF. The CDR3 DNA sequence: TGCGCCAGCAGCTCAACCGCCGGGACAGGGAAGGGTGGCTACACCTTC.

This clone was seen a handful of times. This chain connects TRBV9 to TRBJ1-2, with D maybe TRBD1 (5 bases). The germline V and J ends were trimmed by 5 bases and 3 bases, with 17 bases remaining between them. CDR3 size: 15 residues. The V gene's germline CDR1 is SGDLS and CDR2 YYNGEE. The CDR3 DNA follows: TGTGCCAGCAGTATAAGGGGAGGGGCCGACTATGGCTACACCTTC. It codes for CASSIRGGADYGYTF.

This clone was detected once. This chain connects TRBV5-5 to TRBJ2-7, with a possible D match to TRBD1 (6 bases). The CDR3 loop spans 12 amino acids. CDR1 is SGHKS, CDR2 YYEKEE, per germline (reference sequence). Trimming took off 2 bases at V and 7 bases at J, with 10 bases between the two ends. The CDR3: CASSFQDREQYF. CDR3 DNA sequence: TGTGCCAGCAGCTTCCAGGACAGAGAGCAGTACTTC.

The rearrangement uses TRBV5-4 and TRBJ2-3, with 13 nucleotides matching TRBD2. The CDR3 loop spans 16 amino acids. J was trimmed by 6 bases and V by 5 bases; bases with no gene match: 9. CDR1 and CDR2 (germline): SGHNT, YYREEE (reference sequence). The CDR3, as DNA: TGTGCCAGCAGGCGCGGACTAGCGGGAGACGAGGATACGCAGTATTTT. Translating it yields CASRRGLAGDEDTQYF. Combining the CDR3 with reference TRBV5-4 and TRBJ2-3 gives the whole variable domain ETGVTQSPTHLIKTRGQQVTLRCSSQSGHNTVSWYQQALGQGPQFIFQYYREEENGRGNFPPRFSGLQFPNYSSELNVNALELDDSALYLCASRRGLAGDEDTQYFGPGTRLTVL.

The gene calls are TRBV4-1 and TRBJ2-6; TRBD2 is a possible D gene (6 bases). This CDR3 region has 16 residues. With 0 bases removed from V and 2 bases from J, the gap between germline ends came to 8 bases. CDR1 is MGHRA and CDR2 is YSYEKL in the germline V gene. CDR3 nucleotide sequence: TGCGCCAGCAGCCAAGAGTGGGAGGCTGGGGCCAACGTCCTGACTTTC. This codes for CASSQEWEAGANVLTF.

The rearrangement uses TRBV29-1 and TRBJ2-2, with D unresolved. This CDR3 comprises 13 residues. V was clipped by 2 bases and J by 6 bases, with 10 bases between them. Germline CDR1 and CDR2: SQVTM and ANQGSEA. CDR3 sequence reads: CSVEIARAGELFF. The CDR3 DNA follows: TGCAGCGTTGAAATTGCTAGAGCCGGGGAGCTGTTTTTT.

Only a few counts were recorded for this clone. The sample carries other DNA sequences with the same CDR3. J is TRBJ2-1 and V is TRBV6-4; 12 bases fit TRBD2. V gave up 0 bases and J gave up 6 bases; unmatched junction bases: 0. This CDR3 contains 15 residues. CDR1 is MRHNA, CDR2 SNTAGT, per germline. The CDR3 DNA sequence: TGTGCCAGCAGTGACTCGACTAGCGGGAGCAATGAGCAGTTCTTC. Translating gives CASSDSTSGSNEQFF.

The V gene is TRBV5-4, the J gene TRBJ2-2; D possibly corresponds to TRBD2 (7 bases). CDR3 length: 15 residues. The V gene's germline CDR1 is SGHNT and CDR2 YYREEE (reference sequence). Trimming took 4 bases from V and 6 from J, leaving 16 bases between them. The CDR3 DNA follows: TGTGCCAGCAGCAGGGAGGGCACAGGGTCCGGGGAGCTGTTTTTT. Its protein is CASSREGTGSGELFF.

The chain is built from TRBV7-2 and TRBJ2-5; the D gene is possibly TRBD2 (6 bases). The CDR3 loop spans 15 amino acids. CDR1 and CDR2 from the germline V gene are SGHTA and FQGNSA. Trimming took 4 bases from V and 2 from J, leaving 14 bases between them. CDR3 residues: CASSWIASDQETQYF. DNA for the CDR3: TGTGCCAGCAGCTGGATAGCTAGCGATCAAGAGACCCAGTACTTC.

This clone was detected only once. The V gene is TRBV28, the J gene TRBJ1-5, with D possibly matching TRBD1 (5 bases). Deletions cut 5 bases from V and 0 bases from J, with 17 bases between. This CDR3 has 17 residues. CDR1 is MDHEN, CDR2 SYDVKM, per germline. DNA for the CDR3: TGTGCCAGCAGTGGAAACCGGTGGGGGGTTAGCAATCAGCCCCAGCATTTT. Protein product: CASSGNRWGVSNQPQHF.

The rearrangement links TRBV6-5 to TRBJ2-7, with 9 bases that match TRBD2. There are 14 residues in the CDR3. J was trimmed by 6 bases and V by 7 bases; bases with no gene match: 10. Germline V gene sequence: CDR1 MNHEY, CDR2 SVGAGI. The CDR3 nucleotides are TGTGCCAGCAAGCCCGGGACTAGCTCCCTCGAGCAGTACTTC. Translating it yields CASKPGTSSLEQYF.

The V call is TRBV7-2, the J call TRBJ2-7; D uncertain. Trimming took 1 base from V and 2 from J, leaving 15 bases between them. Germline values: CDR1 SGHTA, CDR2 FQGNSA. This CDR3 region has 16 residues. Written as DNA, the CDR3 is TGTGCCAGCAGCTTAGTGGCAGAAGTAGCCCCCTACGAGCAGTACTTC. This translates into CASSLVAEVAPYEQYF.

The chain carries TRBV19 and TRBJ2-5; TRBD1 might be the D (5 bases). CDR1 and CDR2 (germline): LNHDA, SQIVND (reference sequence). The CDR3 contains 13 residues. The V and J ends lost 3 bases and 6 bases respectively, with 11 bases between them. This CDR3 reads CASSMGRVKTQYF. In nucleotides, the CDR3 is TGTGCCAGTAGTATGGGCAGGGTAAAGACCCAGTACTTC.

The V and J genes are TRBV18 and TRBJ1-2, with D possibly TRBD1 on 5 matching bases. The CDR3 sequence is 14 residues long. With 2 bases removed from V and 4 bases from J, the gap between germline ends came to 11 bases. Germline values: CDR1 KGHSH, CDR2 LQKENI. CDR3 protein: CASSPGQGGYGYTF. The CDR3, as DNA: TGTGCCAGCTCACCAGGCCAGGGAGGCTATGGCTACACCTTC.

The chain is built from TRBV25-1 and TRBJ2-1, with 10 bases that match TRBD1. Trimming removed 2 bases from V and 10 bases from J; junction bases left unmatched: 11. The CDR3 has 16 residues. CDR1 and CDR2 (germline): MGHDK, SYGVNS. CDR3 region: CASSEAWGTGVPEQFF. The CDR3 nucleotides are TGTGCCAGCAGTGAAGCCTGGGGGACAGGGGTACCCGAGCAGTTCTTC.

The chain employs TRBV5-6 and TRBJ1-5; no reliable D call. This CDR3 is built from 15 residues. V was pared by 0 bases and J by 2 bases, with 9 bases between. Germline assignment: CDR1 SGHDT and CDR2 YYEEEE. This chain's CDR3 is CASSLGGLRNQPQHF. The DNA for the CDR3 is TGTGCCAGCAGCTTGGGCGGGCTTCGCAATCAGCCCCAGCATTTT.

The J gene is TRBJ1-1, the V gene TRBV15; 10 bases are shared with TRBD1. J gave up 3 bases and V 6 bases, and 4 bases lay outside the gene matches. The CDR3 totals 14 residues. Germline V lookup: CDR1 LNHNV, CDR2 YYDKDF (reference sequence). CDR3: CATSLDRGYTEAFF. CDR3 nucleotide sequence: TGTGCCACCAGTTTGGACAGGGGGTACACTGAAGCTTTCTTT.

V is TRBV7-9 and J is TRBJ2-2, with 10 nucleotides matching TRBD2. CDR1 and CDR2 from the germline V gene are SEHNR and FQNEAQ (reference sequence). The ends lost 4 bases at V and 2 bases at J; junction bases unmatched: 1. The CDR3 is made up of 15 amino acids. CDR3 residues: CASSSLAGNTGELFF. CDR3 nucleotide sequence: TGTGCCAGCAGCTCACTAGCGGGAAACACCGGGGAGCTGTTTTTT.

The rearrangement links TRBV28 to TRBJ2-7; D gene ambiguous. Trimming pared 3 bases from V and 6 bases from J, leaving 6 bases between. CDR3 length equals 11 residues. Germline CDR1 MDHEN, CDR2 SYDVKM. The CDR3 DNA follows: TGTGCCAGCAGTTTCAATAGCGAGCAGTACTTC. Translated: CASSFNSEQYF.